This T cell receptor beta chain stems from a study of response to subunit inactivated influenza vaccine (dated by TCRdb to the late 2010s). Some background on the complete study: Deep quantitative T cell receptor repertoire profiling was used in the study to track responses to a trivalent subunit inactivated influenza vaccine. Overall results and qualifications from the work: The authors suggested that each seasonal influenza vaccination may recruit only a limited number of new T cells.

Taken from cysteine to phenylalanine, the CDR3 has 14 residues. The retained sequence is limited to the CDR3, 42 bases, with the frame set at the first base. V is cut by 4 bases and J by 0 bases, and the space between the germline ends is 12 bases. Taken from the germline V gene, the CDR1 and CDR2 loops are SQVTM and ANQGSEA. Library preparation was by RT-PCR. The instrument given in TCRdb is Illumina HiSeq 2500. Using fastp trimming at Q25 and MiXCR clonotype assembly, TCRdb reanalyzed the public sequencing data and kept in-frame beta chains. Each CDR3 protein appears once, grouped with its most common genes and DNA. For this sample the table gives hundreds of thousands of distinct CDR3 sequences, of which roughly 25% were detected only once. Under 2.5% of the sample is in the top ten clones. This clonotype occurred many times. It has no known antigen specificity. No quality values exist for individual bases; no much larger clone is one base distant.

Here the chain combines TRBV29-1 and TRBJ1-1; TRBD1 is a possible D gene, resting on 5 matching bases. This TCR was sampled from a man aged 50 to 60 who received an inactivated influenza vaccine. Donor details come from another sample of the same person, matched by shared clones. The sample consisted of CD4+ T cells sorted from PBMCs, taken 5 days after vaccination. CDR3 loop: CSVGAGGLNTEAFF. The sequenced DNA is TGCAGCGTTGGCGCGGGGGGTTTGAACACTGAAGCTTTCTTT.